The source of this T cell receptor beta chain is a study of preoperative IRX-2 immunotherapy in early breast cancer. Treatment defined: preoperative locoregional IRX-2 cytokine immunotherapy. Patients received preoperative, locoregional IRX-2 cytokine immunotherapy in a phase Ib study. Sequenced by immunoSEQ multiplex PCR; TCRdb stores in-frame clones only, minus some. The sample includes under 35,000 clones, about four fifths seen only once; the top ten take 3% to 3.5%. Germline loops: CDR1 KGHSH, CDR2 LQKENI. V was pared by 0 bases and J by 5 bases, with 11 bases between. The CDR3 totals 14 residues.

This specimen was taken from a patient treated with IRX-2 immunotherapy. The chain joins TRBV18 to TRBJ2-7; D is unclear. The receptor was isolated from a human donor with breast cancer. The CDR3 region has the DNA TGTGCCAGCTCACCACCTGTTCGGGTCAACGAGCAGTACTTC. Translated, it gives CASSPPVRVNEQYF.